The 20 T cell receptor beta chains in this list originate from one sample, sequenced in a study of blood T cell repertoires in COVID-19. Libraries were prepared by immunoSEQ multiplex PCR; TCRdb keeps only in-frame clonotypes and omits some of them. There are 30,000 to 40,000 clones in the sample; 80% occur only once, and 13% to 15% lies in the top ten. The sequenced sample was peripheral blood. The receptors stem from a woman between 70 and 85 years old with acute or convalescent COVID-19.

As concerns this clone: The same CDR3 can be traced to other DNA sequences in this sample. CDR3 bases: TGTGCCAGCAGAGGACAGGGGGGCAACTATGGCTACACCTTC. This codes for CASRGQGGNYGYTF. The chain recombines TRBV2 with TRBJ1-2, with 10 bases aligning to TRBD1. CDR3 length equals 14 residues. After removal of 6 bases from V and 2 bases from J, the junction contained 3 bases not matched to a gene. Germline values: CDR1 SNHLY, CDR2 FYNNEI.

V gene TRBV7-9 combines with J gene TRBJ2-3; TRBD2 is a possible D gene (5 bases). Germline assignment: CDR1 SEHNR and CDR2 FQNEAQ (reference sequence). V lost 1 base and J 3 bases, leaving 11 bases between the germline ends. The CDR3 length is 15 residues. CDR3 nucleotides: TGTGCCAGCAGCTTAGAACCCGGAGGTACAGATACGCAGTATTTT. This sequence encodes CASSLEPGGTDTQYF.

The chain is built from TRBV7-2 and TRBJ2-1, with TRBD2 identical over 9 bases. In germline, CDR1 is SGHTA, CDR2 FQGNSA. After removal of 1 base from V and 4 bases from J, the junction contained 2 bases not matched to a gene. The CDR3 length is 15 residues. This CDR3 reads CASSLGLAGYNEQFF. CDR3 in DNA: TGTGCCAGCAGCTTAGGGCTAGCGGGGTACAATGAGCAGTTCTTC. The full variable domain, its missing parts supplied by reference TRBV7-2 and TRBJ2-1, is GAGVSQSPSNKVTEKGKDVELRCDPISGHTALYWYRQSLGQGLEFLIYFQGNSAPDKSGLPSDRFSAERTGGSVSTLTIQRTQQEDSAVYLCASSLGLAGYNEQFFGPGTRLTVL.

This clone was observed a few times. The chain links TRBV6-2 or TRBV6-3 to TRBJ2-2, with a tentative D call TRBD2 (6 bases). V was cut by 5 bases and J by 6 bases, with 10 bases left in between. CDR1 is MNHEY, CDR2 SVGEGT, per germline. The CDR3 runs 13 residues. DNA for the CDR3: TGTGCCAGCAGTCTGCGGGGAGCCGGGGAGCTGTTTTTT. Protein sequence: CASSLRGAGELFF.

V is TRBV6-6 and J is TRBJ1-1; a possible D gene is TRBD1 (6 bases). Trimming shortened V by 5 bases and J by 5 bases, and 9 bases separated the two germline ends. From germline, CDR1 is MNHNY and CDR2 SVGAGI (reference sequence). The CDR3 runs to 12 residues. The CDR3 here is CASSVRGTEAFF. In DNA form, the CDR3 reads TGTGCCAGCAGTGTAAGGGGGACTGAAGCTTTCTTT.

This CDR3 reads CASSFRRQPEAFF. The CDR3 nucleotides read TGTGCCAGCAGTTTCCGAAGACAACCTGAAGCTTTCTTT. The chain combines TRBV12-3 or TRBV12-4 with TRBJ1-1, with D hard to call. The CDR3 runs 13 residues. V was pared by 3 bases and J by 6 bases, with 11 bases between.

The V gene is TRBV5-4, the J gene TRBJ2-5; 14 bases agree with TRBD2. Germline V gene sequence: CDR1 SGHNT, CDR2 YYREEE (reference sequence). With 2 bases clipped from V and 5 bases from J, the junction kept 11 bases outside the gene matches. CDR3 size: 18 residues. CDR3 amino acids: CASSFGLTSGGAAETQYF. The CDR3 region has the DNA TGTGCCAGCAGCTTCGGGTTGACTAGCGGGGGGGCAGCGGAGACCCAGTACTTC.

The chain joins TRBV7-2 to TRBJ2-7; TRBD1 might be the D (6 bases). The CDR3 extends over 15 amino acids. V was shortened by 5 bases and J by 1 base, with 15 bases between the two germline ends. Germline-derived CDR1 and CDR2 are SGHTA and FQGNSA. The CDR3 reads CASSVDRSPSYEQYF. DNA of the CDR3: TGTGCCAGCAGCGTCGACAGGAGCCCGTCCTACGAGCAGTACTTC.

This chain connects TRBV6-5 to TRBJ2-7; the D gene is possibly TRBD2 (7 bases). Trimming took off 6 bases at V and 2 bases at J, with 14 bases between the two ends. Germline V CDR1 and CDR2: MNHEY, SVGAGI. The CDR3 has 14 amino acids. The CDR3 DNA reads TGTGCCAGCAGGTTACAGGGAGGGCCCTACGAGCAGTACTTC. Amino acids: CASRLQGGPYEQYF.

This chain joins TRBV29-1 and TRBJ1-1; D is unresolved. This CDR3 has 15 residues. Germline V gives CDR1 SQVTM, CDR2 ANQGSEA. V gave up 8 bases and J gave up 1 base, with 20 bases separating them. Written as DNA, the CDR3 is TGCAGCCTTGTCCCTGTGCTTAACGGGAACACTGAAGCTTTCTTT. Amino acids: CSLVPVLNGNTEAFF.

The chain uses TRBV15 and TRBJ2-3, with TRBD2 matching 9 bases. This CDR3 region has 16 residues. The J segment lost 0 bases and the V segment lost 3 bases, leaving 4 bases of the junction unmatched. Germline V gene data show CDR1 as LNHNV and CDR2 as YYDKDF (reference sequence). CDR3: CATSRGAGGSTDTQYF. CDR3 in DNA: TGTGCCACCAGCAGGGGTGCGGGGGGGAGCACAGATACGCAGTATTTT.

The chain couples TRBV6-6 to TRBJ1-5; possibly TRBD1 for D (6 bases). Germline CDR1 and CDR2: MNHNY and SVGAGI (reference sequence). The CDR3 is made up of 15 amino acids. V lost 6 bases, J lost 2 bases, and 14 bases lay in between. As DNA, the CDR3 is TGTGCCAGCAGCTCCCCAGGGGCGGGCAATCAGCCCCAGCATTTT. Translating it yields CASSSPGAGNQPQHF.

The chain has TRBV19 and TRBJ1-5, with 9 bases aligning to TRBD1. Germline assignment: CDR1 LNHDA and CDR2 SQIVND (reference sequence). The CDR3 has 15 amino acids. The V gene end was trimmed by 5 bases and the J gene end by 4 bases; junction bases not matched to a gene: 6. In DNA, the CDR3 is TGTGCCAGTAGTGCCTGGACAGGGGAAAATCAGCCCCAGCATTTT. It yields the protein CASSAWTGENQPQHF.

The chain joins TRBV24-1 to TRBJ2-1; a possible D gene is TRBD1 (6 bases). The V end was cut by 7 bases, the J end by 13 bases, with 22 bases between. Germline loops: CDR1 KGHDR, CDR2 SFDVKD. This CDR3 contains 14 residues. CDR3 DNA: TGTGCCACCAGCGACTACCGGACAGCTGCTGGACAGTTCTTC. Translating it yields CATSDYRTAAGQFF.

The chain carries TRBV28 and TRBJ1-2; D unclear. CDR1 and CDR2 from the germline V gene are MDHEN and SYDVKM. CDR3 length: 13 amino acids. V lost 3 bases and J lost 8, with 13 bases in between. The CDR3 protein is CASSFPGVVGYTF. The CDR3 DNA sequence: TGTGCCAGCAGTTTTCCCGGGGTTGTAGGCTACACCTTC.

This clone was observed a handful of times. The chain links TRBV9 to TRBJ1-1, with TRBD1 identical over 9 bases. After removal of 0 bases from V and 7 bases from J, the junction contained 1 base not matched to a gene. The CDR3 loop spans 13 amino acids. Germline CDR1 SGDLS, CDR2 YYNGEE. Here the CDR3 DNA reads TGTGCCAGCAGCGTAGTGACAGGGGGTGAAGCTTTCTTT. It codes for CASSVVTGGEAFF.

The CDR3 loop is CASSARQGSNEKLFF. CDR3 nucleotide sequence: TGTGCCAGCAGTGCGCGACAGGGATCTAATGAAAAACTGTTTTTT. The chain links TRBV7-9 to TRBJ1-4; 7 bases agree with TRBD1. The CDR3 is 15 amino acids. Germline CDR1 SEHNR, CDR2 FQNEAQ (reference sequence). V lost 6 bases to trimming and J lost 3 bases; unmatched junction nucleotides: 7.

The chain has TRBV2 and TRBJ1-2; D not resolved. This CDR3 has 11 amino acids. The V end was cut by 9 bases, the J end by 6 bases, with 11 bases between. CDR1 SNHLY and CDR2 FYNNEI come from the germline V gene. CDR3 region: CARFNGDGYTF. The CDR3 nucleotides are TGTGCCAGATTCAACGGTGATGGCTACACCTTC.

This clone was picked up one time. The chain has TRBV15 and TRBJ2-4, with D perhaps TRBD1 (6 bases). This CDR3 comprises 19 residues. The V and J ends lost 0 bases and 0 bases respectively, with 18 bases between them. CDR1 is LNHNV and CDR2 is YYDKDF in the germline V gene (reference sequence). The CDR3 coding sequence is TGTGCCACCAGCAGAGAAAGAGGGGACATCATTCGAGCCAAAAACATTCAGTACTTC. As protein: CATSRERGDIIRAKNIQYF.

The rearrangement uses TRBV5-1 and TRBJ2-7; 7 positions match TRBD2. The CDR3 has 13 residues. Germline values: CDR1 SGHRS, CDR2 YFSETQ. Trimming cost V 3 bases and J 5 bases; bases outside gene matches: 5. Here the CDR3 DNA reads TGCGCCAGCAGCTCCCTGACTAGCAACGAGCAGTACTTC. This encodes CASSSLTSNEQYF.